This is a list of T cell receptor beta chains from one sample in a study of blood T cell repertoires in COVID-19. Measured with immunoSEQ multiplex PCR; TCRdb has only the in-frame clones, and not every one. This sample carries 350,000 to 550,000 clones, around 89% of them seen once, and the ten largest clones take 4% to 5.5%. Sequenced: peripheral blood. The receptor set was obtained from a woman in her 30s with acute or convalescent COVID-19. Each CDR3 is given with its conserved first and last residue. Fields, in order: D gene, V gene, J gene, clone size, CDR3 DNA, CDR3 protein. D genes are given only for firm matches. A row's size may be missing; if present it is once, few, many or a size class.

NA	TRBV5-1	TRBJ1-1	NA	TGCGCCAGCAGCTTGGAGCGACTAGGGACTGAAGCTTTCTTT	CASSLERLGTEAFF
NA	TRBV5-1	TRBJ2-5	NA	TGCGCCAGCAGCTTGGACGTCGGTGGAGAGACCCAGTACTTC	CASSLDVGGETQYF
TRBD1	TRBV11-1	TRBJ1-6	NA	TGTGCCAGCAGCCTCGACAGGGGAAATTCACCCCTCCACTTT	CASSLDRGNSPLHF
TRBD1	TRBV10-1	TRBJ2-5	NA	TGCGCCAGCAGTCGGACAGGGGATGGGGAGACCCAGTACTTC	CASSRTGDGETQYF
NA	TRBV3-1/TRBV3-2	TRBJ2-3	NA	TGTGCCAGCAGCAAAACAGGAGGGTCACAGACCACAGATACGCAGTATTTT	CASSKTGGSQTTDTQYF
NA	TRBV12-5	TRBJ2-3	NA	TGTGCTAGTGGTTTGGGGGCCAGGTTAGATACGCAGTATTTT	CASGLGARLDTQYF
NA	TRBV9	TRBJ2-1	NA	TGTGCCAGCAGCCCCAGCTCCTACAATGAGCAGTTCTTC	CASSPSSYNEQFF
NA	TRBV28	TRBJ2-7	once	TGTGCCAGCAGTTTACGCGTCGAGCAGTACTTC	CASSLRVEQYF
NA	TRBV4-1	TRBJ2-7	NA	TGCGCCAGCAGCCAACTTCCTGCGGGCTACGAGCAGTACTTC	CASSQLPAGYEQYF
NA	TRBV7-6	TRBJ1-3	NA	TGTGCCAGCACACACGGACTCTCTGGAAACACCATATATTTT	CASTHGLSGNTIYF
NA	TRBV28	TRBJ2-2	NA	TGTGCCAGCAGTTTTGAGGTTGGTACGTTCTCCACCGGGGAGCTGTTTTTT	CASSFEVGTFSTGELFF
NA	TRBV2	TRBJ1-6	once	TGTGCCAGCAGCGAATCCCCGGGGAACTCACCCCTCCACTTT	CASSESPGNSPLHF
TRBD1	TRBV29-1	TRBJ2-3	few	TGCAGCGTTGGGACCCGACAGGGCCTTAGCACAGATACGCAGTATTTT	CSVGTRQGLSTDTQYF
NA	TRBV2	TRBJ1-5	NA	TGTGCCAGCAGCGAAATGTATAGCAATCAGCCCCAGCATTTT	CASSEMYSNQPQHF
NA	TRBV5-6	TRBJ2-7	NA	TGTGCCAGCAGCTTGGGGAGGACCTACGAGCAGTACTTC	CASSLGRTYEQYF
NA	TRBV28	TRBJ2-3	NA	TGTGCCAGCAGTTTATGGTACACAGATACGCAGTATTTT	CASSLWYTDTQYF